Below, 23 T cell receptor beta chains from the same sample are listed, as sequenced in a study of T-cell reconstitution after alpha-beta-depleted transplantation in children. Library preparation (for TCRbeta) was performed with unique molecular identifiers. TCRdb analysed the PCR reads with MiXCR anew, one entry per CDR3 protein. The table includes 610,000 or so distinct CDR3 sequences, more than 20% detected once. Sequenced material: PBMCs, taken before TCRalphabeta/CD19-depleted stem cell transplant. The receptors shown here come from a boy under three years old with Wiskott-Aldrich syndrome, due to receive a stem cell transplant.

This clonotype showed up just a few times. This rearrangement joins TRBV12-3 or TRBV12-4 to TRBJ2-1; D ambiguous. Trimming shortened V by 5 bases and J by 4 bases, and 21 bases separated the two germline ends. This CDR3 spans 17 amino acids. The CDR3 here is CASSDARAGGYYNEQFF. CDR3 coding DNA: TGTGCCAGCAGTGACGCCCGGGCCGGTGGATATTACAATGAGCAGTTCTTC.

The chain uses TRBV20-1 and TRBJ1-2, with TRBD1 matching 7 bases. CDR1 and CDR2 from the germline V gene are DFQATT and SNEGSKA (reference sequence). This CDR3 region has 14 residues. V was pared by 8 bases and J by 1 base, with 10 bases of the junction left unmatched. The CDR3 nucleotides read TGCAGTATAGCGGGACAGTCGAATAACTATGGCTACACCTTC. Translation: CSIAGQSNNYGYTF.

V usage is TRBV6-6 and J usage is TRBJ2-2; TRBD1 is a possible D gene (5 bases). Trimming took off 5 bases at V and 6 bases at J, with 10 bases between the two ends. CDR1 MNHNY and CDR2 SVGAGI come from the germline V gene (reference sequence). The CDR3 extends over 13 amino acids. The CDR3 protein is CASSLIRAGELFF. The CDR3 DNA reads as TGTGCCAGCAGTCTGATCAGGGCCGGGGAGCTGTTTTTT.

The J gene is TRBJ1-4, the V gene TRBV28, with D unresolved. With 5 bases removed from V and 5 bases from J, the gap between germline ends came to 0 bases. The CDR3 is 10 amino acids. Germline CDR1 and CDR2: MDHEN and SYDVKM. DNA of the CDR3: TGTGCCAGCAGTAATGAAAAACTGTTTTTT. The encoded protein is CASSNEKLFF.

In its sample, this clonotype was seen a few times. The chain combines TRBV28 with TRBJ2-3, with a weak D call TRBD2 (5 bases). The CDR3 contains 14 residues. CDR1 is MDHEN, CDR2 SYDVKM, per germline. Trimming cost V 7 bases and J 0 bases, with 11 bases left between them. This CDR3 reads CASIGRTSTDTQYF. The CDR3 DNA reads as TGTGCCAGCATTGGTAGGACTAGCACAGATACGCAGTATTTT.

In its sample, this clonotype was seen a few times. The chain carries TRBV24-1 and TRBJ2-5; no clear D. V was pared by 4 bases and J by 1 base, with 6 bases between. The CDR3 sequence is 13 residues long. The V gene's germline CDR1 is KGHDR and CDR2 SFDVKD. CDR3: CATSESAQETQYF. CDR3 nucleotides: TGTGCCACCAGTGAATCGGCCCAAGAGACCCAGTACTTC.

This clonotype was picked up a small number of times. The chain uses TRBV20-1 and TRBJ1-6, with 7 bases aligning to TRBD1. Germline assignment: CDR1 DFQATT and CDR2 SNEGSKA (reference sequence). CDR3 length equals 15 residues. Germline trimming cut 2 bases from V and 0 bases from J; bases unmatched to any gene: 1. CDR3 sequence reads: CSARHRGSYNSPLHF. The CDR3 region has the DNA TGCAGTGCTAGACACAGGGGCTCCTATAATTCACCCCTCCACTTT.

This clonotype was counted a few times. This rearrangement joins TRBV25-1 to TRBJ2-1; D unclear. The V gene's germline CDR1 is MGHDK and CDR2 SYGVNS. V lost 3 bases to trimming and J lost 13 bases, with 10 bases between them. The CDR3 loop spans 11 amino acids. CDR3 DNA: TGTGCCAGCAGTGATCTAAGAGTTCAGTTCTTC. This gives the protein CASSDLRVQFF.

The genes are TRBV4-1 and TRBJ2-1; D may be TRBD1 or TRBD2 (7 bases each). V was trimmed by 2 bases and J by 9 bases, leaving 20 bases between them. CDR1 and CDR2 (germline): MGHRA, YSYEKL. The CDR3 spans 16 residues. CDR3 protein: CASSQWEGANIGEQFF. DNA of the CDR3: TGCGCCAGCAGCCAATGGGAGGGGGCGAATATCGGTGAGCAGTTCTTC.

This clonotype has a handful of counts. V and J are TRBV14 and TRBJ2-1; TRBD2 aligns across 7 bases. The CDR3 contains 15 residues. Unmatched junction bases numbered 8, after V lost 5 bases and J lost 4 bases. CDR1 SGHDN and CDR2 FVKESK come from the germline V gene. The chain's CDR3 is CASSFRAGPYNEQFF. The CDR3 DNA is TGTGCCAGCAGCTTCAGAGCGGGGCCTTACAATGAGCAGTTCTTC.

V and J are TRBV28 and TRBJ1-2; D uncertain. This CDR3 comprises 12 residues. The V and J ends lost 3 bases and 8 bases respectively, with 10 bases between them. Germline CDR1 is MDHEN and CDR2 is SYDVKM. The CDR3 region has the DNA TGTGCCAGCAGTTTCCTCGGAGACGGCTACACCTTC. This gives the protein CASSFLGDGYTF.

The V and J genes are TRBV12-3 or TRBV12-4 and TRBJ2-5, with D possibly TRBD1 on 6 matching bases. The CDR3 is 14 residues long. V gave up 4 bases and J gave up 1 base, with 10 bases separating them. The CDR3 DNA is TGTGCCAGCAGTTATGGGACACTCCAAGAGACCCAGTACTTC. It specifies CASSYGTLQETQYF.

CDR3 protein: CASSPLGTGGDQPQHF. The CDR3 DNA follows: TGTGCCAGCTCACCACTCGGGACAGGGGGGGATCAGCCCCAGCATTTT. The chain carries TRBV18 and TRBJ1-5; 11 bases map to TRBD1. Per germline, CDR1 KGHSH and CDR2 LQKENI. The CDR3 runs 16 residues. The ends lost 1 base at V and 5 bases at J; junction bases unmatched: 4.

CDR3 sequence (DNA): TGTGCCAGCAGCATAAGCGACAGCGGCTCTGGGGCCAACGTCCTGACTTTC. Its translation is CASSISDSGSGANVLTF. The chain uses TRBV12-3 or TRBV12-4 and TRBJ2-6; D tentatively reads TRBD1 or TRBD2 (5 bases each). V lost 6 bases and J 0 bases, leaving 15 bases between the germline ends. The CDR3 is made up of 17 amino acids.

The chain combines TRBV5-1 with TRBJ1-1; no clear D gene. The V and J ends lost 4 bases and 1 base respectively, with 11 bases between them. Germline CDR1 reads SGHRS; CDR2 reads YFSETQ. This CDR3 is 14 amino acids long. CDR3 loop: CASSGGLGNTEAFF. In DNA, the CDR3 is TGCGCCAGCAGCGGCGGGTTAGGGAACACTGAAGCTTTCTTT.

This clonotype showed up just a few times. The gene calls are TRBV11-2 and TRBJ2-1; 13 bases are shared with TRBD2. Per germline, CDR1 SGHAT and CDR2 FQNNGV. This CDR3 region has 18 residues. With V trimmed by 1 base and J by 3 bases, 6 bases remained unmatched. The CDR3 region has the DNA TGTGCCAGCAGCTTAGTTTGGGGACTAGCGGGGAACTACAATGAGCAGTTCTTC. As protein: CASSLVWGLAGNYNEQFF.

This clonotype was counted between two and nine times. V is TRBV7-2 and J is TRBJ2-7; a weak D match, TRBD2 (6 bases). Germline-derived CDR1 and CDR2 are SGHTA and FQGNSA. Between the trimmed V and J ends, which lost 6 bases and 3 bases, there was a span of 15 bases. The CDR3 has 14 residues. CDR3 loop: CASRGTGHLYEQYF. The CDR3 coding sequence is TGTGCCAGCAGGGGGACTGGACACCTCTACGAGCAGTACTTC.

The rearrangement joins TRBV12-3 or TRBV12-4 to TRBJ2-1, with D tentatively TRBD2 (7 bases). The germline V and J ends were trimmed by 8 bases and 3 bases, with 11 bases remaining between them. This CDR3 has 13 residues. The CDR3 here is CASGRGIYNEQFF. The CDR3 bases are TGTGCCAGCGGGAGGGGGATCTACAATGAGCAGTTCTTC.

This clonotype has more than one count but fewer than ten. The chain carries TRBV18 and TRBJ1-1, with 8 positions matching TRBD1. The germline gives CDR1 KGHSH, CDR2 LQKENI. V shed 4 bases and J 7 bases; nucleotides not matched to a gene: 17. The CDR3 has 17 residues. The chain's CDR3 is CASSRTGPTLHSGEAFF. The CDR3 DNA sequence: TGTGCCAGCTCACGGACAGGGCCTACTTTACACTCCGGTGAAGCTTTCTTT.

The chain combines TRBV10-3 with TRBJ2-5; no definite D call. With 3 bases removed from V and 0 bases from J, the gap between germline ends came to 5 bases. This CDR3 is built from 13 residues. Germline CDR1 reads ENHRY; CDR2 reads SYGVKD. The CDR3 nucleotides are TGTGCCATCAGTGACGGCTACCAAGAGACCCAGTACTTC. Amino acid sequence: CAISDGYQETQYF.

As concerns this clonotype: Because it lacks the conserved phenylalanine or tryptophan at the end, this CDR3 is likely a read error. CDR3 coding DNA: TGCGCCAGCAGCTTGGGGGTCCCCTGGGGTGACACTGAAGCTTTCTAT. Translation: CASSLGVPWGDTEAFY. The rearrangement links TRBV5-1 to TRBJ1-1; D is unresolved. CDR3 length: 16 amino acids. CDR1 and CDR2 (germline): SGHRS, YFSETQ. V was pared by 0 bases and J by 3 bases, with 15 bases between.

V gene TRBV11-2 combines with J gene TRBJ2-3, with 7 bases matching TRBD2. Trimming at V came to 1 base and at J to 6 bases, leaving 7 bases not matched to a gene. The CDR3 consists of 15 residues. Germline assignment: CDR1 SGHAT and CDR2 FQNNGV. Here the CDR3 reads CASSLVGTAGDTQYF. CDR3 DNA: TGTGCCAGCAGCTTAGTAGGTACAGCGGGGGATACGCAGTATTTT.

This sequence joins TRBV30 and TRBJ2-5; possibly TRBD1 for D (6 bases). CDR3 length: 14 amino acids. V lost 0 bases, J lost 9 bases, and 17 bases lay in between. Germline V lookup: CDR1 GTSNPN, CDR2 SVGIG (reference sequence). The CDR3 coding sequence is TGTGCCTGGAGTGTTACGGGGAACGCAGGGGCCCAGTACTTC. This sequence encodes CAWSVTGNAGAQYF.